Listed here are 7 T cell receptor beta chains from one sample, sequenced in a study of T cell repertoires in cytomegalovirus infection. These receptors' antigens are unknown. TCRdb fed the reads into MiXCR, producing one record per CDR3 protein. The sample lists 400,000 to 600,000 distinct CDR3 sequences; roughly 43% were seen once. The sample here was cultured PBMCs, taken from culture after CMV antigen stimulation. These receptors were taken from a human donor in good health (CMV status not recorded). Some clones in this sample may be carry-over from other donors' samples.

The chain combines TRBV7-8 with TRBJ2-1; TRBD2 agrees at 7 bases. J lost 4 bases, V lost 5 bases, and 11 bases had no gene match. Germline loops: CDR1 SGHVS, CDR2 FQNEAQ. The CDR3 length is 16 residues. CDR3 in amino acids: CASSIKVASGYNEQFF. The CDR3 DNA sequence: TGTGCCAGCAGCATAAAGGTGGCTAGCGGTTACAATGAGCAGTTCTTC.

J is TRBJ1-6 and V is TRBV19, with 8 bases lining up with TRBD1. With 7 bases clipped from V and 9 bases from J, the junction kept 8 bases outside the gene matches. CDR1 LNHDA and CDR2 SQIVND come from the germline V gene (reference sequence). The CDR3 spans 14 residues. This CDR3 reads CASTRSDRGSPLHF. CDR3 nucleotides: TGTGCCAGTACCCGTAGTGACAGGGGTTCACCCCTCCACTTT.

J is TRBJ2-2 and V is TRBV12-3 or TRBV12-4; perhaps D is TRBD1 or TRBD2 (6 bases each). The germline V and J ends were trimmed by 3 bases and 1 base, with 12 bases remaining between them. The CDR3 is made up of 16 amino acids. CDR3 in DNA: TGTGCCAGCAGTTTTTTACAGGGACTGAACACCGGGGAGCTGTTTTTT. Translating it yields CASSFLQGLNTGELFF.

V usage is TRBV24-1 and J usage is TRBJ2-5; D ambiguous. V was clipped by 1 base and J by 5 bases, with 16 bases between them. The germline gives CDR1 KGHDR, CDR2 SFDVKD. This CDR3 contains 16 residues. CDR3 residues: CATSDFPNQPLETQYF. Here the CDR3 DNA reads TGTGCCACCAGTGATTTCCCTAACCAGCCTCTGGAGACCCAGTACTTC.

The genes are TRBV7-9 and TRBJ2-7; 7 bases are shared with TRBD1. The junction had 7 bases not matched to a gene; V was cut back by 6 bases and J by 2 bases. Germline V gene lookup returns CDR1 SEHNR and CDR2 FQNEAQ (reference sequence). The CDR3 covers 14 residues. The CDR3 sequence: CASRGRTGPYEQYF. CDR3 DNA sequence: TGTGCCAGCAGAGGGCGGACAGGCCCCTACGAGCAGTACTTC.

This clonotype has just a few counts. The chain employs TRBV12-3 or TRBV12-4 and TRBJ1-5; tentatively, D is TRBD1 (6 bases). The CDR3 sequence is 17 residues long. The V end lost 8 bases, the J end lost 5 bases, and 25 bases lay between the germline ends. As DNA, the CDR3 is TGTGCCAGCCCGTCCCCTCGTCATGGGACATACTATCAGCCCCAGCATTTT. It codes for CASPSPRHGTYYQPQHF.

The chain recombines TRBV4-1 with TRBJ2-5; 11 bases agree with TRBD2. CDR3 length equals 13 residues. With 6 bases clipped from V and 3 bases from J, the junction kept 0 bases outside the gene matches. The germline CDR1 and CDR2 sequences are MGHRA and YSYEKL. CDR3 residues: CASRGLAEETQYF. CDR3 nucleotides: TGCGCCAGCAGGGGACTAGCGGAAGAGACCCAGTACTTC.